The rows below give T cell receptor beta chains drawn from one sample of a study of blood T cell repertoires in COVID-19. Clones were sequenced by immunoSEQ multiplex PCR, and TCRdb holds only the in-frame ones, with some missing. Of roughly 200,000 clones listed, approximately 85% were seen once; the top ten hold 9.5% to 12%. Sequences were obtained from peripheral blood. These receptors were obtained from a human donor with active or convalescent COVID-19. The donor label of this sample is uncertain. CDR3s include the opening cysteine and the closing phenylalanine or tryptophan. The D gene is left open where the match is weak. Where a row states a size, it is once, few, many or the class of an expanded clone; other rows omit it.

d_call | j_call | v_call | clone_size | cdr3_nt | cdr3_aa
TRBD1 | TRBJ2-5 | TRBV4-1 | . | TGCGCCAGCAGCCAAGTTCAGGGGGCGACGGGGGAGACCCAGTACTTC | CASSQVQGATGETQYF
TRBD2 | TRBJ2-7 | TRBV25-1 | . | TGTGCCAGCAGTGAACTCATGGGACTAGGAACCTACGAGCAGTACTTC | CASSELMGLGTYEQYF
TRBD1 | TRBJ1-2 | TRBV9 | . | TGTGCCAGCAGCTCGACAGGGTTTAATGGCTACACCTTC | CASSSTGFNGYTF
. | TRBJ1-6 | TRBV30 | . | TGTGCCTGGAGTGTTGAGAGCTCCTATAATTCACCCCTCCACTTT | CAWSVESSYNSPLHF
. | TRBJ2-1 | TRBV5-1 | . | TGCGCCAGCAGCTTCGGACTAAACAATGAGCAGTTCTTC | CASSFGLNNEQFF
TRBD2 | TRBJ2-1 | TRBV30 | . | TGTGCCTGGAGTGTACGCAGCGGGGGGGCGAATGAGCAGTTCTTC | CAWSVRSGGANEQFF
. | TRBJ2-1 | TRBV28 | once | TGTGCCAGCCTTGGGTCGGCAGGCGAGGGAATTGAGCAGTTCTTC | CASLGSAGEGIEQFF
TRBD1 | TRBJ1-5 | TRBV9 | once | TGTGCCAGCAGCGCCACAGGGGATAGATATCAGCCCCAGCATTTT | CASSATGDRYQPQHF
. | TRBJ1-5 | TRBV30 | . | TGTGCCTGGAGTGTAGAGGGTATGGGAAGCCAGCCCCAGCATTTT | CAWSVEGMGSQPQHF
. | TRBJ1-2 | TRBV28 | . | TGTGCCAGCAGCTCCCAAGGGGATCCGGGGGGAGGGTTTGGCTACACCTTC | CASSSQGDPGGGFGYTF
TRBD1 | TRBJ2-3 | TRBV13 | . | TGTGCCAGCAGTTTTGGACAGGGCACAGATACGCAGTATTTT | CASSFGQGTDTQYF
. | TRBJ1-1 | TRBV6-5 | . | TGTGCCAGCAGCCTTCGGGCAGGGAGGTCTGAAGCTTTCTTT | CASSLRAGRSEAFF
. | TRBJ1-5 | TRBV4-3 | few | TGCGCCAGCAGCCAAGATCAGGATGAGGGCCAGCCCCAGCATTTT | CASSQDQDEGQPQHF
. | TRBJ2-2 | TRBV19 | . | TGTGCCAGTAGTATCCGGGGTGTGAACACCGGGGAGCTGTTTTTT | CASSIRGVNTGELFF
TRBD1 | TRBJ2-7 | TRBV6-5 | few | TGTGCCAGCAGTCAGCCGGGACAGGGGGCGCGAGAGCAGTACTTC | CASSQPGQGAREQYF
. | TRBJ2-7 | TRBV5-1 | few | TGCGCCAGCAGCTTAGACCCAACAGGGATCTACGAGCAGTACTTC | CASSLDPTGIYEQYF
TRBD1 | TRBJ1-4 | TRBV24-1 | . | TGTGCCACCAGTCCGGGACAGGGAAATGAAAAACTGTTTTTT | CATSPGQGNEKLFF
. | TRBJ1-5 | TRBV21-1 | few | TGTGCCAGCAGCAAATCACAGGACGGCAATCAGCCCCAGCATTTT | CASSKSQDGNQPQHF
TRBD1 | TRBJ2-7 | TRBV6-5 | . | TGTGCCAGCAGTACCGGGACAGGGAAGTACTTC | CASSTGTGKYF
TRBD1 | TRBJ2-7 | TRBV25-1 | . | TGTGCCAGCAGATTGACAGGGGGCTACTACGAGCAGTACTTC | CASRLTGGYYEQYF
. | TRBJ1-1 | TRBV29-1 | . | TGCAGCGTTGAAGATGGAGGGGCTGAAGCTTTCTTT | CSVEDGGAEAFF
. | TRBJ2-1 | TRBV5-1 | . | TGCGCCAGCAGCTTGGTGCATACTGTCAATGAGCAGTTCTTC | CASSLVHTVNEQFF
. | TRBJ2-3 | TRBV9 | . | TGTGCCAGCAGCGTAGCTCCAGGGACAGATACGCAGTATTTT | CASSVAPGTDTQYF
TRBD2 | TRBJ2-2 | TRBV5-1 | once | TGCGCCAGCAGCCCCTCCACTAGCGGGAGTAACACCGGGGAGCTGTTTTTT | CASSPSTSGSNTGELFF
. | TRBJ2-1 | TRBV29-1 | . | TGCAGCGTTCGGAGGCCCTCCTACAATGAGCAGTTCTTC | CSVRRPSYNEQFF
. | TRBJ1-4 | TRBV19 | once | TGTGCCAGTAGTCCTCCGGACATTCAGGGGGAAAAACTGTTTTTT | CASSPPDIQGEKLFF
. | TRBJ2-7 | TRBV2 | . | TGTGCCAGCAGTGGAACTGGCTGGAGCTCCTACGAGCAGTACTTC | CASSGTGWSSYEQYF
. | TRBJ2-3 | TRBV6-1 | . | TGTGCCAGCAGTGAACCACAGTTTGCAGATACGCAGTATTTT | CASSEPQFADTQYF
TRBD1 | TRBJ2-2 | TRBV6-4 | . | TGTGCCAGCAGTTCGGACAGGTTCGCCGGGGAGCTGTTTTTT | CASSSDRFAGELFF
TRBD2 | TRBJ2-4 | TRBV27 | . | TGTGCCAGCAGTTCGGTAGCGGGAGGGGTCTTAGCCAAAAACATTCAGTACTTC | CASSSVAGGVLAKNIQYF
. | TRBJ1-3 | TRBV5-1 | . | TGCGCCAGCCGGGGAGACACTGGCTCTGGAAACACCATATATTTT | CASRGDTGSGNTIYF
. | TRBJ2-2 | TRBV19 | . | TGTGCCAGTAGTATTTGGCAGGCGGGCACCGGGGAGCTGTTTTTT | CASSIWQAGTGELFF
TRBD2 | TRBJ2-1 | TRBV14 | . | TGTGCCAGCAGCGTGACTAGCGGGGGATACAATGAGCAGTTCTTC | CASSVTSGGYNEQFF
. | TRBJ2-6 | TRBV13 | . | TGTGCCAGCAGCTTGCAGAATTCGTGGTCCAACGTCCTGACTTTC | CASSLQNSWSNVLTF
TRBD1 | TRBJ2-7 | TRBV12-5 | . | TGTGCTAGTGGAAAGGGACAGGGGGGGTACGAGCAGTACTTC | CASGKGQGGYEQYF
TRBD2 | TRBJ2-1 | TRBV11-3 | . | TGTGCCAGCAGCTTGAGGACTAGCGGGATGTACAATGAGCAGTTCTTC | CASSLRTSGMYNEQFF
. | TRBJ2-1 | TRBV9 | . | TGTGCCAGCAGCGTAGTAGGGGAAACCTACAATGAGCAGTTCTTC | CASSVVGETYNEQFF
. | TRBJ2-1 | TRBV10-3 | . | TGTGCCATCAGTGAGTTGTTTGCGGCTAGCGCCACGGGTGAGCAGTTCTTC | CAISELFAASATGEQFF
TRBD1 | TRBJ2-7 | TRBV4-1 | . | TGCGCCAGCAGCCAAGCCCCGGGACAGGGGATTTACGAGCAGTACTTC | CASSQAPGQGIYEQYF
TRBD1 | TRBJ2-5 | TRBV4-3 | . | TGCGCCAGCAGCCAAGGAGGGACAGGGGGCTCACAAGAGACCCAGTACTTC | CASSQGGTGGSQETQYF
. | TRBJ2-7 | TRBV9 | . | TGTGCCAGCAGCGCCTCGGGAAGGGGGGGCCTTTCGTACGAGCAGTACTTC | CASSASGRGGLSYEQYF
. | TRBJ1-1 | TRBV9 | . | TGTGCCAGCAGCGAAACAGGTTCTATGAACACTGAAGCTTTCTTT | CASSETGSMNTEAFF
TRBD1 | TRBJ2-7 | TRBV13 | . | TGTGCCAGCAGCCCCGGGACAGCAAACTACGAGCAGTACTTC | CASSPGTANYEQYF
TRBD2 | TRBJ2-1 | TRBV3-1/TRBV3-2 | . | TGTGCCAGCAGCCAAGACGGTAGCGGGAGGGCCAGAGATGAGCAGTTCTTC | CASSQDGSGRARDEQFF
TRBD2 | TRBJ2-7 | TRBV5-8 | . | TGTGCCAGCAGCTTGGCCGCTAGCGGGTGGGGACCAGCATACGAGCAGTACTTC | CASSLAASGWGPAYEQYF
. | TRBJ2-5 | TRBV6-5 | . | TGTGCCAGCAGTTACTCGGCCGGAAGAGGAGAGACCCAGTACTTC | CASSYSAGRGETQYF
. | TRBJ1-2 | TRBV25-1 | . | TGTGCCAGCAGTGCTGGGGGACAAGACTATGGCTACACCTTC | CASSAGGQDYGYTF
TRBD1 | TRBJ2-7 | TRBV9 | . | TGTGCCAGCAGCGTGGACGGACAGGGGACCTACGAGCAGTACTTC | CASSVDGQGTYEQYF
TRBD1 | TRBJ1-5 | TRBV7-6 | few | TGTGCCAGCAGCCCGGGGACAGGGGGTCAGCCCCAGCATTTT | CASSPGTGGQPQHF
TRBD2 | TRBJ2-1 | TRBV5-1 | . | TGCGCCAGCAGCTGGTTACCGGGACTAGCGGGGGGGCTTTCGTACGCGTACAATGAGCAGTTCTTC | CASSWLPGLAGGLSYAYNEQFF
. | TRBJ2-7 | TRBV15 | . | TGTGCCACCAGCAGAGATTTCAGGGACTCCTACGAGCAGTACTTC | CATSRDFRDSYEQYF
. | TRBJ1-2 | TRBV19 | . | TGTGCCAGTAGTAATCGGGGGGGGGCATACTATGGCCACACCTTC | CASSNRGGAYYGHTF
. | TRBJ2-5 | TRBV9 | once | TGTGCCAGCAGCGCGGGCAGGGTGCAAGAGACCCAGTACTTC | CASSAGRVQETQYF
. | TRBJ1-3 | TRBV5-1 | . | TGCGCCAGCAGCTTAGGACTACCTGGAAACACCATATATTTT | CASSLGLPGNTIYF
. | TRBJ2-7 | TRBV4-1 | . | TGCGCCAGCGGAGACAGCTACGAGCAGTACTTC | CASGDSYEQYF